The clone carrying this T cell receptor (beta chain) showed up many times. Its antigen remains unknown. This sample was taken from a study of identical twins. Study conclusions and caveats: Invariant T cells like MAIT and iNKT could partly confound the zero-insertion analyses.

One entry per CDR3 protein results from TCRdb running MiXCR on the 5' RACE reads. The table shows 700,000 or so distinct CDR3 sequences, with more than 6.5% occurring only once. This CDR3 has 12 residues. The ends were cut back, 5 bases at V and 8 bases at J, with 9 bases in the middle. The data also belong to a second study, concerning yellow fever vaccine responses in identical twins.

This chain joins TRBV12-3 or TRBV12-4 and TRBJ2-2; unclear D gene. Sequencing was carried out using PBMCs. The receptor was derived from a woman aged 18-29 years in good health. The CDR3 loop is CASSKLSGELFF. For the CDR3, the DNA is TGTGCCAGCAGTAAACTGAGTGGGGAGCTGTTTTTT.